The subject of this entry is one T cell receptor (beta chain). This entry belongs to a study of blood T cell repertoires in COVID-19. Germline CDR1 and CDR2: GTSNPN and SVGIG (reference sequence). Trimming at V came to 5 bases and at J to 6 bases, leaving 10 bases not matched to a gene. The CDR3 runs to 15 residues. The data were produced by immunoSEQ multiplex PCR, yet TCRdb's version contains in-frame clones alone and is incomplete. Here the sample spans some 330,000 clones, roughly 90% being singletons. The sequenced sample consisted of peripheral blood. The chain links TRBV30 to TRBJ2-1; 10 bases line up with TRBD1. This clonotype was sampled from a woman aged 45-59 years with active or convalescent COVID-19. The CDR3 nucleotides are TGTGCCTGGTTCTCAGGTCGGACAGGGGGCAATGAGCAGTTCTTC. Translation gives CAWFSGRTGGNEQFF.